This TCR beta chain appears in the sequencing data of a study of cytomegalovirus exposure and HLA in healthy donors. General study findings and limits: It was reported in a later analysis that an Asian-associated ancestry cluster showed fewer N-insertions than the 666-donor mean. The authors judged a highly shared variant cluster likely a sequencing artifact. A classifier reportedly called cytomegalovirus status with high sensitivity and specificity. As a later analysis revealed, the rate of TCR association differed by HLA locus, with DRB1 most and HLA-C fewest.

With 60 Vbeta and 13 Jbeta primers, the PCR was carried out. Some clones are missing from TCRdb's copy, which holds only in-frame ones; the method was immunoSEQ multiplex PCR. The sample holds under 150,000 clones, approximately 68% seen once. Comment on this clone: The antigen is undetermined.

V was pared by 2 bases and J by 3 bases, with 7 bases between. CDR1 and CDR2 (germline): MGHDK, SYGVNS. The CDR3 consists of 13 residues. Sequenced sample: PBMCs. This receptor was obtained from a man between 60 and 75 years old in good health and CMV-seronegative. The chain has TRBV25-1 and TRBJ2-5, with a weak D call TRBD1 (6 bases). CDR3 sequence reads: CASSETGKETQYF. The CDR3 DNA reads TGTGCCAGCAGTGAAACAGGGAAAGAGACCCAGTACTTC.